This entry lists 24 T cell receptor beta chains sequenced from one sample in a study of T cell changes during pregnancy in multiple sclerosis. Produced via immunoSEQ multiplex PCR; TCRdb's table is partial and in-frame only. The sample records some 14,000 clones, roughly 86% being singletons. The sequenced sample was CD8+ T cells from peripheral blood mononuclear cells, obtained in the first trimester of pregnancy. Receptors were obtained from a female donor with multiple sclerosis, enrolled in a pregnancy study.

CDR3 loop: CASSANRGRTGELFF. The CDR3 coding sequence is TGTGCCAGCAGCGCAAACAGGGGGCGCACCGGGGAGCTGTTTTTT. V is TRBV13 and J is TRBJ2-2, with 9 bases that match TRBD1. Germline trimming cut 5 bases from V and 4 bases from J; bases unmatched to any gene: 5. Germline V gene data show CDR1 as PRHDT and CDR2 as FYEKMQ (reference sequence). The CDR3 sequence is 15 residues long.

The CDR3 here is CAWSPLRGGYEQYF. The CDR3 bases are TGTGCCTGGAGTCCGTTGAGGGGGGGCTACGAGCAGTACTTC. The V gene is TRBV30, the J gene TRBJ2-7; maybe TRBD2 (7 bases). The CDR3 runs 14 residues. Trimming shortened V by 2 bases and J by 3 bases, and 14 bases separated the two germline ends. Germline-derived CDR1 and CDR2 are GTSNPN and SVGIG (reference sequence).

As to this clone: The same CDR3 is also encoded by other DNA sequences in this sample. The chain employs TRBV7-8 and TRBJ2-2; 11 bases align to TRBD2. This CDR3 comprises 17 residues. V lost 5 bases, J lost 3 bases, and 8 bases stayed unmatched. Germline CDR1 reads SGHVS; CDR2 reads FQNEAQ. The CDR3 nucleotides read TGTGCCAGCAGCGCCCGTCTAGCGGGGGGACACACCGGGGAGCTGTTTTTT. It translates to CASSARLAGGHTGELFF. The variable domain in full, completed from reference TRBV7-8 and TRBJ2-2, reads GAGVSQSPRYKVAKRGQDVALRCDPISGHVSLFWYQQALGQGPEFLTYFQNEAQLDKSGLPSDRFFAERPEGSVSTLKIQRTQQEDSAVYLCASSARLAGGHTGELFFGEGSRLTVL.

The rearrangement links TRBV13 to TRBJ1-1, with 7 bases aligning to TRBD1. With V trimmed by 0 bases and J by 5 bases, 6 bases remained unmatched. Per the germline V gene, CDR1 is PRHDT and CDR2 is FYEKMQ (reference sequence). The CDR3 sequence is 15 residues long. This chain's CDR3 is CASSLGRTGETEAFF. The CDR3, as DNA: TGTGCCAGCAGCTTAGGTCGGACAGGCGAGACTGAAGCTTTCTTT.

This sequence joins TRBV7-9 and TRBJ1-2; TRBD1 is a possible D gene (5 bases). Germline lookup yields CDR1 SEHNR and CDR2 FQNEAQ (reference sequence). There are 12 residues in the CDR3. Trimming pared 1 base from V and 10 bases from J, leaving 10 bases between. The CDR3 sequence is CASSLVQETYTF. In DNA, the CDR3 is TGTGCCAGCAGCTTAGTACAGGAGACCTACACCTTC.

V usage is TRBV19 and J usage is TRBJ1-1; D not resolved. CDR3 length: 12 amino acids. The germline V gene has CDR1 LNHDA and CDR2 SQIVND (reference sequence). V was cut by 4 bases and J by 5 bases, with 8 bases left in between. The CDR3 loop is CASSNGQTEAFF. DNA for the CDR3: TGTGCCAGTAGTAATGGGCAGACTGAAGCTTTCTTT.

The V call is TRBV4-3, the J call TRBJ1-1, with TRBD1 identical over 9 bases. CDR1 is LGHNA, CDR2 YSLEER, per germline. The CDR3 runs 16 residues. Germline trimming cut 0 bases from V and 1 base from J; bases unmatched to any gene: 3. CDR3 protein: CASSQDSGQGNTEAFF. The CDR3 DNA sequence: TGCGCCAGCAGCCAAGACTCGGGACAGGGGAACACTGAAGCTTTCTTT.

The chain employs TRBV6-6 and TRBJ2-1; D not certain. V shed 4 bases and J shed 8 bases, with 3 bases lying between them. CDR3 length: 10 amino acids. CDR1 and CDR2 (germline): MNHNY, SVGAGI (reference sequence). The CDR3 nucleotides read TGTGCCAGCAGTTCATATGAGCAGTTCTTC. Protein sequence: CASSSYEQFF.

The rearrangement links TRBV30 to TRBJ2-7; 9 nucleotides line up with TRBD1. CDR3 length: 13 residues. The trim removed 5 bases at V and 0 bases at J, leaving 2 bases unmatched. CDR1 is GTSNPN and CDR2 is SVGIG in the germline V gene (reference sequence). The CDR3 nucleotides are TGTGCCTGGGGGACAGGGAGCTCCTACGAGCAGTACTTC. It is translated as CAWGTGSSYEQYF. The variable domain in full, with the rest retrieved from reference TRBV30 and TRBJ2-7, is SQTIHQWPATLVQPVGSPLSLECTVEGTSNPNLYWYRQAAGRGLQLLFYSVGIGQISSEVPQNLSASRPQDRQFILSSKKLLLSDSGFYLCAWGTGSSYEQYFGPGTRLTVT.

V gene TRBV7-2 combines with J gene TRBJ1-2, with 11 positions matching TRBD1. CDR1 is SGHTA, CDR2 FQGNSA, per germline. V lost 5 bases, J lost 2 bases, and 10 bases stayed unmatched. The CDR3 extends over 17 amino acids. CDR3 DNA sequence: TGTGCCAGCAGCCTGGACAGGGGGCTCGGTCGGAACTATGGCTACACCTTC. Amino acid sequence: CASSLDRGLGRNYGYTF.

The rearrangement links TRBV10-3 to TRBJ1-5, with a tentative D call TRBD1 (6 bases). The CDR3 consists of 14 residues. Trimming removed 10 bases from V and 1 base from J, with 14 bases in between. Germline CDR1 ENHRY, CDR2 SYGVKD. CDR3 in DNA: TGTGCCACCGATCCAGGACAGAGCAATCAGCCCCAGCATTTT. Translated: CATDPGQSNQPQHF.

Only one count was recorded for this clone. The chain recombines TRBV6-5 with TRBJ1-1; D is unclear. The CDR3 contains 14 residues. V was clipped by 2 bases and J by 0 bases, with 7 bases between them. CDR1 is MNHEY, CDR2 SVGAGI, per germline. The CDR3, as DNA: TGTGCCAGCAGTTACGATGCGGTGAACACTGAAGCTTTCTTT. It is translated as CASSYDAVNTEAFF.

This sequence joins TRBV6-1 and TRBJ2-1; D call uncertain. Germline lookup yields CDR1 MNHNS and CDR2 SASEGT. The CDR3 runs to 14 residues. V lost 7 bases and J 5 bases, leaving 15 bases between the germline ends. The chain's CDR3 is CASIYYDGNNEQFF. The CDR3 coding sequence is TGTGCCAGCATCTACTACGATGGTAACAATGAGCAGTTCTTC.

The J gene is TRBJ2-3, the V gene TRBV28; tentatively, D is TRBD2 (6 bases). CDR3 size: 16 residues. Germline CDR1 MDHEN, CDR2 SYDVKM. Trimming shortened V by 6 bases and J by 2 bases, and 18 bases separated the two germline ends. CDR3 DNA sequence: TGTGCCAGCAGCCCTCCCTACGCGGGGACCACAGATACGCAGTATTTT. This codes for CASSPPYAGTTDTQYF.

On this clone: One end of the junction fails to match germline, which may point to a read error. The chain recombines TRBV7-8 with TRBJ1-2; D remains unclear. The CDR3 has 17 amino acids. Germline V gene lookup returns CDR1 SGHVS and CDR2 FQNEAQ. In DNA, the CDR3 is TGTGCCAGCAGCTTAGCGCCGTTCACCGAAGCTAACTATGGTTACACCTTC. It yields the protein CASSLAPFTEANYGYTF.

This sequence joins TRBV7-9 and TRBJ2-7; TRBD1 aligns across 9 bases. Germline trimming cut 5 bases from V and 3 bases from J; bases unmatched to any gene: 8. The CDR3 sequence is 15 residues long. Per germline, CDR1 SEHNR and CDR2 FQNEAQ (reference sequence). The CDR3 DNA is TGTGCCAGCAGCCTCGGACAGGGGAGGTTCTACGAGCAGTACTTC. Protein sequence: CASSLGQGRFYEQYF.

CDR3 bases: TGTGCCAGCAGCTTAGTTGCAGAAGACACTGAAGCTTTCTTT. It is translated as CASSLVAEDTEAFF. The gene calls are TRBV7-2 and TRBJ1-1; no firm D call. Germline CDR1 reads SGHTA; CDR2 reads FQGNSA. The length of the CDR3 is 14 residues. Trimming cost V 1 base and J 3 bases, with 9 bases left between them.

J is TRBJ1-2 and V is TRBV6-1; D ambiguous. CDR3 length: 13 amino acids. The ends were cut back, 7 bases at V and 6 bases at J, with 15 bases in the middle. The germline V gene has CDR1 MNHNS and CDR2 SASEGT. This CDR3 is CASKFTGLDGYTF. The CDR3 DNA reads TGTGCCAGCAAATTTACCGGGTTGGATGGCTACACCTTC.

V and J are TRBV5-1 and TRBJ2-7, with 7 bases lining up with TRBD2. CDR3 length equals 16 residues. CDR1 and CDR2 (germline): SGHRS, YFSETQ. V was clipped by 1 base and J by 2 bases; unmatched bases: 9. In DNA, the CDR3 is TGCGCCAGCAGCTTGTTCGGCGGGGGACTCCCCTACGAGCAGTACTTC. This sequence encodes CASSLFGGGLPYEQYF.

The rearrangement uses TRBV21-1 and TRBJ1-1; TRBD1, as called in the table, went unchecked against the DNA. TRBV21-1 is shown as a pseudogene. This CDR3 is built from 15 residues. CDR3 DNA sequence: TGTGCCAGCAGCAAAGCACAGGGGGTGAGCACTGAAGCTTTCTTT. It encodes CASSKAQGVSTEAFF.

This chain's CDR3 is CASSLSGGNQPQHF. DNA of the CDR3: TGTGCCAGCAGCTTATCGGGAGGCAATCAGCCCCAGCATTTT. The chain carries TRBV7-8 and TRBJ1-5; D ambiguous. Germline V gives CDR1 SGHVS, CDR2 FQNEAQ. V lost 2 bases to trimming and J lost 2 bases, with 7 bases between them. This CDR3 is built from 14 residues. The complete variable domain, with remaining parts taken from reference TRBV7-8 and TRBJ1-5, reads GAGVSQSPRYKVAKRGQDVALRCDPISGHVSLFWYQQALGQGPEFLTYFQNEAQLDKSGLPSDRFFAERPEGSVSTLKIQRTQQEDSAVYLCASSLSGGNQPQHFGDGTRLSIL.

In its sample, this clone was seen a few times. The chain couples TRBV6-4 to TRBJ2-1, with D perhaps TRBD1 (6 bases). The ends were cut back, 3 bases at V and 4 bases at J, with 7 bases in the middle. Germline CDR1 MRHNA, CDR2 SNTAGT. The CDR3 extends over 13 amino acids. The CDR3 region has the DNA TGTGCCAGCAGTGAGGGGGCGTACAATGAGCAGTTCTTC. Protein sequence: CASSEGAYNEQFF.

This rearrangement joins TRBV6-5 to TRBJ1-6; possible D gene TRBD1, 5 bases. Germline CDR1 is MNHEY and CDR2 is SVGAGI. The CDR3 runs 13 residues. Trimming took off 5 bases at V and 5 bases at J, with 7 bases between the two ends. This CDR3 reads CASSEQDNSPLHF. As DNA, the CDR3 is TGTGCCAGCAGTGAACAGGATAATTCACCCCTCCACTTT.

The chain employs TRBV11-2 and TRBJ1-2, with 8 bases aligning to TRBD1. The CDR3 has 17 residues. CDR1 is SGHAT and CDR2 is FQNNGV in the germline V gene. After removal of 4 bases from V and 1 base from J, the junction contained 11 bases not matched to a gene. The CDR3: CASSSGWTGRDNYGYTF. The DNA of the CDR3 is TGTGCCAGCAGCTCGGGTTGGACAGGGAGGGATAACTATGGCTACACCTTC. The entire variable domain, with the rest obtained from reference TRBV11-2 and TRBJ1-2, is as follows: EAGVAQSPRYKIIEKRQSVAFWCNPISGHATLYWYQQILGQGPKLLIQFQNNGVVDDSQLPKDRFSAERLKGVDSTLKIQPAKLEDSAVYLCASSSGWTGRDNYGYTFGSGTRLTVV.